This T cell receptor beta chain is from a study of regulatory T cells in long-lasting Graves disease. Stated time point: newly diagnosed GD, antithyroid drugs for less than 3 months. From PBMCs, RNA was extracted and then used to make the TCR library. Arm-PCR of CDR3 regions and iRepertoire HTBI primers were used to build TCR beta libraries. MiXCR, run by TCRdb on the multiplex PCR reads, gives a single entry per CDR3 protein. The sample includes over 500,000 distinct CDR3 sequences, roughly 15% seen only once; the top ten take more than 10%. In regard to this clonotype: A much more abundant neighbour one base away suggests this may be a read error.

The CDR3 is 17 residues long. With V trimmed by 6 bases and J by 5 bases, 16 bases remained unmatched. Germline CDR1 MDHEN, CDR2 SYDVKM. In addition, the sample was reused for a study of T cells in Graves' hyperthyroidism and ophthalmopathy.

The chain joins TRBV28 to TRBJ2-3; 8 bases match TRBD2. The sequence derives from a man aged 18-30 years with Graves disease. Source: peripheral blood mononuclear cells (PBMCs), taken at new diagnosis, from a patient treated with antithyroid drugs. In nucleotides, the CDR3 is TGTGCCAGCAGGTTGGACGTTAGCGGGAACTCCGGAGATACGCAGTATTTT. Its protein product is CASRLDVSGNSGDTQYF. Full variable domain (outside the CDR3, taken from reference TRBV28 and TRBJ2-3): DVKVTQSSRYLVKRTGEKVFLECVQDMDHENMFWYRQDPGLGLRLIYFSYDVKMKEKGDIPEGYSVSREKKERFSLILESASTNQTSMYLCASRLDVSGNSGDTQYFGPGTRLTVL.